Each of the 28 T cell receptor beta chains below was sequenced from the same sample in a study of blood T cells in healthy people across ages. With a J-beta primer mix and a sample-barcoded 5' primer, a second PCR ran 7 to 11 cycles. Via MiXCR, TCRdb re-called the 5' RACE reads, giving one row per CDR3 protein. The sample lists around 1.5 million distinct CDR3 sequences; roughly 40% were seen once. Source material: blood. These receptors were collected from a woman aged 18-30 years in good health.

The chain carries TRBV27 and TRBJ1-2; D is unclear. Germline V gene data show CDR1 as MNHEY and CDR2 as SMNVEV (reference sequence). The CDR3 extends over 12 amino acids. Trimming took 6 bases from V and 4 from J, leaving 9 bases between them. The CDR3 DNA reads as TGTGCCAGCAGACAAGGTCCCTATGGCTACACCTTC. Translated, it gives CASRQGPYGYTF.

The chain employs TRBV12-3 or TRBV12-4 and TRBJ2-5; 12 bases line up with TRBD1. The J call could be wrong; TRBJ2-7 is a better fit for the DNA end. This CDR3 has 14 residues. CDR3 DNA: TGTGCCAGCCGCTGGGACAGGGGGCGTTACGAGCAGTACTTC. This translates into CASRWDRGRYEQYF.

This clonotype was observed at least ten times. Germline and junction disagree at one end, which may indicate a read error. The chain recombines TRBV27 with TRBJ2-7; 10 nucleotides match TRBD1. The CDR3 loop spans 13 amino acids. From germline, CDR1 is MNHEY and CDR2 SMNVEV (reference sequence). The CDR3 coding sequence is TGTGCGAGCAGGGACAGGGGTAACTACGAGCAGTACTTC. Its protein is CASRDRGNYEQYF.

This clonotype was seen a handful of times. The chain carries TRBV27 and TRBJ2-7, with D unresolved. This CDR3 has 16 residues. V lost 4 bases and J lost 0, with 16 bases in between. From germline, CDR1 is MNHEY and CDR2 SMNVEV (reference sequence). CDR3 protein: CASSSTTRPNSYEQYF. The CDR3 region has the DNA TGTGCCAGCAGTTCCACGACACGCCCAAACTCCTACGAGCAGTACTTC.

This clonotype was counted only a few times. The chain links TRBV7-3 to TRBJ2-1, with D possibly TRBD2 on 5 matching bases. TRBJ2-7 explains the end of the DNA better; the J call may be wrong. This CDR3 is built from 14 residues. Looked up from germline, CDR1 is SGHTA and CDR2 is FQGTGA. The CDR3 sequence: CASSPDYTGDEQYF. CDR3 coding DNA: TGTGCCAGCAGCCCCGACTATACTGGGGATGAGCAGTACTTC.

This chain uses TRBV28 with TRBJ2-3, with D perhaps matching TRBD1 (6 bases). This CDR3 spans 15 amino acids. V was pared by 1 base and J by 2 bases, with 10 bases between. Looked up from germline, CDR1 is MDHEN and CDR2 is SYDVKM. The CDR3 loop reads CASSLLDRTTDTQYF. CDR3 bases: TGTGCCAGCAGTTTATTAGACAGGACCACAGATACGCAGTATTTT. Variable domain in full (rest from reference TRBV28 and TRBJ2-3): DVKVTQSSRYLVKRTGEKVFLECVQDMDHENMFWYRQDPGLGLRLIYFSYDVKMKEKGDIPEGYSVSREKKERFSLILESASTNQTSMYLCASSLLDRTTDTQYFGPGTRLTVL.

The V and J genes are TRBV20-1 and TRBJ2-3, with TRBD2 matching over 7 bases. CDR1 DFQATT and CDR2 SNEGSKA come from the germline V gene (reference sequence). V was pared by 0 bases and J by 6 bases, with 9 bases of the junction left unmatched. This CDR3 comprises 15 residues. CDR3 sequence: CSARDPSGDGDTQYF. The CDR3 coding sequence is TGCAGTGCTAGAGATCCTAGCGGTGACGGGGATACGCAGTATTTT.

The chain links TRBV29-1 to TRBJ2-5, with D tentatively TRBD1 or TRBD2 (5 bases each). The V end lost 4 bases, the J end lost 5 bases, and 20 bases lay between the germline ends. Germline V gene sequence: CDR1 SQVTM, CDR2 ANQGSEA. The CDR3 runs 15 residues. The CDR3 protein is CSVAETGTPGETQYF. CDR3 DNA sequence: TGCAGCGTTGCGGAAACCGGGACGCCAGGGGAGACCCAGTACTTC.

The DNA of the CDR3 is TGTGCCAGCAGCCCGACCGGGACTAGCGTATACAATGAGCAGTTCTTC. It encodes CASSPTGTSVYNEQFF. This chain uses TRBV27 with TRBJ2-1; 10 bases map to TRBD2. Germline V CDR1 and CDR2: MNHEY, SMNVEV (reference sequence). V trimming: 6 bases; J trimming: 4 bases; junction bases outside the gene matches: 9. CDR3 size: 16 residues.

The rearrangement uses TRBV11-2 and TRBJ2-1, with 12 nucleotides matching TRBD2. Trimming at V came to 5 bases and at J to 4 bases, leaving 3 bases not matched to a gene. This CDR3 is built from 15 residues. Germline assignment: CDR1 SGHAT and CDR2 FQNNGV. CDR3 coding DNA: TGTGCCAGCAGCCGGACTAGCGGGGTGTACAATGAGCAGTTCTTC. Residues: CASSRTSGVYNEQFF.

This chain joins TRBV18 and TRBJ2-5; possibly TRBD1 or TRBD2 for D (5 bases each). Trimming stripped 1 base from V and 2 bases from J, with 17 bases between. The CDR3 runs 17 residues. The germline V gene encodes CDR1 KGHSH and CDR2 LQKENI. The CDR3 sequence is CASSPRVGANKQETQYF. The CDR3 DNA is TGTGCCAGCTCACCACGGGTCGGGGCAAATAAGCAAGAGACCCAGTACTTC.

Comments on this clonotype: The germline gene is not matched at one end of the junction; a read error may be the cause. The V call is TRBV6-1, the J call TRBJ2-7; no clear D gene. The germline CDR1 and CDR2 sequences are MNHNS and SASEGT. This CDR3 is 14 amino acids long. This CDR3 is CVSSEARPLHEQYF. CDR3 coding DNA: TGTGTCAGCAGTGAAGCGAGGCCCCTCCACGAGCAGTACTTC.

The V gene is TRBV20-1, the J gene TRBJ2-2; TRBD2 might be the D (5 bases). V lost 6 bases, J lost 4 bases, and 15 bases lay in between. CDR1 is DFQATT and CDR2 is SNEGSKA in the germline V gene (reference sequence). The CDR3 has 14 amino acids. The CDR3 nucleotides read TGCAGTGCCGCTAAGGACTTGTTCACCGGGGAGCTGTTTTTT. Translated, it gives CSAAKDLFTGELFF.

This clonotype was observed a handful of times. The gene calls are TRBV9 and TRBJ2-5; TRBD2 matches 8 bases. This CDR3 has 15 amino acids. J lost 1 base, V lost 0 bases, and 2 bases had no gene match. Germline V gene sequence: CDR1 SGDLS, CDR2 YYNGEE. CDR3 region: CASSVAAGAQETQYF. The CDR3 coding sequence is TGTGCCAGCAGCGTAGCAGCGGGGGCCCAAGAGACCCAGTACTTC.

This clonotype occurred a few times. The J gene is TRBJ2-5, the V gene TRBV27, with D maybe TRBD1 (5 bases). V was shortened by 2 bases and J by 0 bases, with 7 bases between the two germline ends. The germline V gene has CDR1 MNHEY and CDR2 SMNVEV (reference sequence). CDR3 size: 14 residues. CDR3 region: CASSLPDNQETQYF. The DNA of the CDR3 is TGTGCCAGCAGTTTACCGGACAACCAAGAGACCCAGTACTTC.

The chain has TRBV24-1 and TRBJ1-1, with 10 bases identical to TRBD1. Germline values: CDR1 KGHDR, CDR2 SFDVKD. V shed 2 bases, J shed 5 bases, and the junction held 7 bases outside the gene matches. The CDR3 loop spans 16 amino acids. CDR3 sequence (DNA): TGTGCCACCAGTGATTGGGACAGGGGCCGGTGGACTGAAGCTTTCTTT. This sequence encodes CATSDWDRGRWTEAFF.

This clonotype occurred once. The chain combines TRBV10-3 with TRBJ1-3; D might be TRBD1 (5 bases). Per germline, CDR1 ENHRY and CDR2 SYGVKD. The CDR3 contains 14 residues. Between the trimmed V and J ends, which lost 6 bases and 0 bases, there was a span of 9 bases. This CDR3 reads CAIRVTASGNTIYF. DNA of the CDR3: TGTGCCATCAGGGTGACAGCCTCTGGAAACACCATATATTTT.

This chain links TRBV6-6 with TRBJ2-1, with TRBD2 identical over 8 bases. Per the germline V gene, CDR1 is MNHNY and CDR2 is SVGAGI (reference sequence). V was clipped by 7 bases and J by 10 bases; unmatched bases: 18. CDR3 length: 16 residues. The CDR3 DNA reads as TGTGCCAGCACCAAGCCGCTAAGCGGGGGCCACAGAGAGCAGTTCTTC. Residues: CASTKPLSGGHREQFF.

The chain employs TRBV19 and TRBJ2-7; D is possibly TRBD2 (5 bases). CDR3 length: 14 amino acids. V dropped 6 bases and J dropped 6 bases, with 18 bases sitting between them. Looked up from germline, CDR1 is LNHDA and CDR2 is SQIVND (reference sequence). CDR3 nucleotides: TGTGCCAGTAGACCCAGCGGAGGACGGGCCGAGCAGTACTTC. Protein product: CASRPSGGRAEQYF.

This clonotype was detected once. V and J are TRBV29-1 and TRBJ1-2, with 7 nucleotides matching TRBD1. Trimming cost V 7 bases and J 4 bases; bases outside gene matches: 9. There are 13 residues in the CDR3. Germline V gene sequence: CDR1 SQVTM, CDR2 ANQGSEA. CDR3 amino acids: CSASTGTAYGYTF. CDR3 in DNA: TGCAGCGCAAGCACCGGGACAGCCTATGGCTACACCTTC.

Remarks on this clonotype: The junction differs from germline at one of its ends, possibly a read error. This chain joins TRBV20-1 and TRBJ2-3, with D tentatively TRBD1 or TRBD2 (6 bases each). CDR1 is DFQATT, CDR2 SNEGSKA, per germline (reference sequence). The CDR3 runs 14 residues. Written as DNA, the CDR3 is TGCAGTGATAGAGATCGAGGGGGGTTAGATACGCAGTATTTT. Protein sequence: CSDRDRGGLDTQYF.

This clonotype came up a few times. The chain combines TRBV4-2 with TRBJ2-3; 15 bases match TRBD2. There are 18 residues in the CDR3. In germline, CDR1 is LGHNA, CDR2 YNFKEQ. V was clipped by 0 bases and J by 2 bases; unmatched bases: 3. In nucleotides, the CDR3 is TGTGCCAGCAGCCAAGATGGACTAGCGGGGGGGAACACAGATACGCAGTATTTT. The encoded protein is CASSQDGLAGGNTDTQYF.

The chain uses TRBV7-8 and TRBJ1-5; TRBD1 might be the D (6 bases). Trimming took 5 bases from V and 1 from J, leaving 15 bases between them. CDR1 is SGHVS and CDR2 is FQNEAQ in the germline V gene. The CDR3 spans 16 residues. CDR3 nucleotides: TGTGCCAGCAGCCCTGAGACAGGAACGAGCAATCAGCCCCAGCATTTT. Protein: CASSPETGTSNQPQHF. Full variable domain (rest looked up from reference TRBV7-8 and TRBJ1-5): GAGVSQSPRYKVAKRGQDVALRCDPISGHVSLFWYQQALGQGPEFLTYFQNEAQLDKSGLPSDRFFAERPEGSVSTLKIQRTQQEDSAVYLCASSPETGTSNQPQHFGDGTRLSIL.

V usage is TRBV5-1 and J usage is TRBJ1-2; D perhaps matches TRBD1 (6 bases). This CDR3 has 13 residues. V gave up 9 bases and J gave up 0 bases, with 12 bases separating them. Germline CDR1 reads SGHRS; CDR2 reads YFSETQ. The CDR3 DNA is TGCGCCATCGAGGGGGTCTCTAACTATGGCTACACCTTC. Amino acids: CAIEGVSNYGYTF. The variable domain in full, completed from reference TRBV5-1 and TRBJ1-2, reads KAGVTQTPRYLIKTRGQQVTLSCSPISGHRSVSWYQQTPGQGLQFLFEYFSETQRNKGNFPGRFSGRQFSNSRSEMNVSTLELGDSALYLCAIEGVSNYGYTFGSGTRLTVV.

This clonotype was observed a handful of times. This chain joins TRBV6-5 and TRBJ1-2; TRBD1 aligns across 9 bases. The length of the CDR3 is 14 residues. Germline CDR1 MNHEY, CDR2 SVGAGI. The V gene end was trimmed by 6 bases and the J gene end by 8 bases; junction bases not matched to a gene: 10. The CDR3 here is CASSPSGTGQGYTF. The CDR3 coding sequence is TGTGCCAGCAGCCCCTCGGGGACAGGGCAAGGCTACACCTTC.

The chain recombines TRBV6-6 with TRBJ2-3; D remains unclear. The CDR3 is 13 residues long. V lost 3 bases and J 4 bases, leaving 8 bases between the germline ends. The germline V gene has CDR1 MNHNY and CDR2 SVGAGI (reference sequence). The DNA of the CDR3 is TGTGCCAGCAGTTATAAGATGTCAGATACGCAGTATTTT. It is translated as CASSYKMSDTQYF.

The gene calls are TRBV27 and TRBJ2-1; no clear D. Trimming took off 4 bases at V and 6 bases at J, with 13 bases between the two ends. The CDR3 extends over 14 amino acids. Per germline, CDR1 MNHEY and CDR2 SMNVEV (reference sequence). CDR3: CASSYPQKINEQFF. The CDR3 DNA reads as TGTGCCAGCAGTTACCCCCAAAAGATCAATGAGCAGTTCTTC.

J is TRBJ2-1 and V is TRBV21-1; no DNA check was done on the table's D call, TRBD2. TRBV21-1 is an annotated pseudogene. The CDR3 length is 17 residues. The CDR3 DNA reads TGTGCCAGCAGTAACTTGCCTTCCGGGACTAAGTACAATGAGCAGTTCTTC. This codes for CASSNLPSGTKYNEQFF.